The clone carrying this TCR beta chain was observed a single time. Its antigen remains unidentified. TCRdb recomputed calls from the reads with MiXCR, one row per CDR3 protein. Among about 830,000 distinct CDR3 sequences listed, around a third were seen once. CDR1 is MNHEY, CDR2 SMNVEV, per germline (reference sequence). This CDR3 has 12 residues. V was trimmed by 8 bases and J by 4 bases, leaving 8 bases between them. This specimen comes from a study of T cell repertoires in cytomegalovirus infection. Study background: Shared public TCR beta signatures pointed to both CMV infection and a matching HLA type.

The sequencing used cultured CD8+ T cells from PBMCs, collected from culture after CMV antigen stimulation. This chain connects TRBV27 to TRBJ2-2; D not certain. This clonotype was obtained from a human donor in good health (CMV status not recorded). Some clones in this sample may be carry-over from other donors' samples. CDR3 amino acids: CASGRSTGELFF. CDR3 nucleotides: TGTGCCAGCGGACGTTCCACCGGGGAGCTGTTTTTT.